This TCR beta chain was recovered during a study of Graves' ophthalmopathy and Graves' hyperthyroidism. Study-wide points: Ophthalmopathy progression prediction by the model yielded a sensitivity of more than 60% and a specificity of under 80%.

For this clonotype: Its antigen remains unknown.

The authors amplified TCR beta CDR3 regions from RNA transcripts. Second-round multiplex PCR came after first-round RT-PCR with HTBI primers. Each CDR3 protein is one row after TCRdb ran MiXCR on the multiplex PCR reads. This sample has almost 750,000 distinct CDR3 sequences, with 40% found just once. Ophthalmopathy cases showed moderate-to-severe activity, scoring CAS ≥3 and NOSPECS ≥4, with duration under 3 months. Other autoimmune diseases, uncontrolled infections, pregnancy and lactation each led to patient exclusion. The CDR3 spans 13 residues. V lost 2 bases to trimming and J lost 14 bases; unmatched junction nucleotides: 8. CDR1 and CDR2 (germline): LNHNV, YYDKDF (reference sequence).

The chain joins TRBV15 to TRBJ2-3, with 9 bases identical to TRBD2. This clonotype was sampled from an adult man with Graves' ophthalmopathy. Sequencing used peripheral blood. The CDR3 region has the DNA TGTGCCACCAGCAGATCCGGGACTAGCATTGTGTATTTT. Its translation is CATSRSGTSIVYF.